A single sample gave rise to the 29 T cell receptor beta chains below, sequenced in a study of blood T cell repertoires in COVID-19. TCRdb keeps only in-frame clones here, not all; method: immunoSEQ multiplex PCR. The table shows under 200,000 clones, with about 87% occurring only once. Sequenced material: peripheral blood. The source is a man in his 60s with acute or convalescent COVID-19.

The V call is TRBV19, the J call TRBJ1-1; the D gene is possibly TRBD1 (5 bases). The germline V and J ends were trimmed by 0 bases and 7 bases, with 21 bases remaining between them. The CDR3 runs to 17 residues. CDR1 is LNHDA, CDR2 SQIVND, per germline (reference sequence). The CDR3 DNA reads as TGTGCCAGTAGTATAGATCATGTGGCTCGACAGCAAGTTGAAGCTTTCTTT. As protein: CASSIDHVARQQVEAFF.

The chain carries TRBV10-3 and TRBJ1-5; 10 bases line up with TRBD1. The trim removed 6 bases at V and 7 bases at J, leaving 6 bases unmatched. The CDR3 runs 14 residues. Germline assignment: CDR1 ENHRY and CDR2 SYGVKD. Written as DNA, the CDR3 is TGTGCCATCAGCACGGGACAGGGGAACCAGCCCCAGCATTTT. This encodes CAISTGQGNQPQHF.

V usage is TRBV25-1 and J usage is TRBJ2-1; 9 positions agree with TRBD2. This CDR3 is 15 amino acids long. With 6 bases clipped from V and 6 bases from J, the junction kept 9 bases outside the gene matches. Germline CDR1 reads MGHDK; CDR2 reads SYGVNS. CDR3 sequence (DNA): TGTGCCAGCAGCCCAACCCTAGCGGGACTCAATGAGCAGTTCTTC. It yields the protein CASSPTLAGLNEQFF.

Note on this clone: An end of the junction differs from the germline gene, which may be a read error. The chain recombines TRBV27 with TRBJ2-1; a weak D match, TRBD2 (6 bases). The CDR3 runs to 15 residues. Germline V gene lookup returns CDR1 MNHEY and CDR2 SMNVEV (reference sequence). As DNA, the CDR3 is TGTGCCAGCGGTTTGGATGGTAGCGGCACAGATGAGCAGTTCTTC. As protein: CASGLDGSGTDEQFF.

This rearrangement joins TRBV6-5 to TRBJ1-1; 7 bases align to TRBD1. The junction had 4 bases not matched to a gene; V was cut back by 5 bases and J by 1 base. Germline-derived CDR1 and CDR2 are MNHEY and SVGAGI. CDR3 size: 14 residues. The CDR3 protein is CASSSSGGNTEAFF. CDR3 sequence (DNA): TGTGCCAGCAGTAGTTCAGGGGGGAACACTGAAGCTTTCTTT.

This rearrangement joins TRBV6-5 to TRBJ1-5; the D is unclear. CDR3 length: 13 amino acids. Germline-derived CDR1 and CDR2 are MNHEY and SVGAGI. V was clipped by 7 bases and J by 5 bases, with 12 bases between them. CDR3 DNA: TGTGCCAGCACCGTATCGTCGGATCAGCCCCAGCATTTT. This translates into CASTVSSDQPQHF.

This clone was seen a few times. The V call is TRBV2, the J call TRBJ2-1, with TRBD2 matching over 15 bases. With V trimmed by 9 bases and J by 10 bases, 10 bases remained unmatched. The germline V gene encodes CDR1 SNHLY and CDR2 FYNNEI. This CDR3 contains 15 residues. As DNA, the CDR3 is TGTGCCAGTATTTGGACTAGCGGGGGGGCACAGGAGCAGTTCTTC. This translates into CASIWTSGGAQEQFF.

This chain links TRBV2 with TRBJ2-7; 9 nucleotides match TRBD1. Germline trimming cut 8 bases from V and 4 bases from J; bases unmatched to any gene: 9. The CDR3 consists of 14 residues. From germline, CDR1 is SNHLY and CDR2 FYNNEI. This CDR3 is CASGPGQGLYEQYF. The CDR3 nucleotides read TGTGCCAGCGGTCCGGGACAGGGTTTGTACGAGCAGTACTTC.

In the case of this clone: Distinct nucleotide sequences in the sample also encode this CDR3. V gene TRBV24-1 combines with J gene TRBJ2-2; no clear D. The ends were cut back, 0 bases at V and 8 bases at J, with 3 bases in the middle. Germline assignment: CDR1 KGHDR and CDR2 SFDVKD. CDR3 length: 12 amino acids. The CDR3 coding sequence is TGTGCCACCAGTGATTTGCCTGGGGAGCTGTTTTTT. It is translated as CATSDLPGELFF.

V gene TRBV5-1 combines with J gene TRBJ1-6, with D tentatively TRBD1 (5 bases). V was pared by 0 bases and J by 3 bases, with 10 bases between. CDR1 SGHRS and CDR2 YFSETQ come from the germline V gene. This CDR3 is built from 16 residues. CDR3 in amino acids: CASSLVPDSYNSPLHF. The CDR3 DNA follows: TGCGCCAGCAGCTTGGTCCCCGACAGCTATAATTCACCCCTCCACTTT.

The V gene is TRBV11-3, the J gene TRBJ1-1; maybe TRBD1 (5 bases). Germline values: CDR1 SGHNT, CDR2 YENEEA. V was pared by 5 bases and J by 4 bases, with 8 bases between. This CDR3 has 12 residues. The CDR3 here is CASSAGGTEAFF. CDR3 DNA sequence: TGTGCCAGCAGCGCGGGGGGCACTGAAGCTTTCTTT.

This clone has just one count. V usage is TRBV24-1 and J usage is TRBJ1-6; D is ambiguous. V was cut by 2 bases and J by 5 bases, with 9 bases left in between. Germline V gene data show CDR1 as KGHDR and CDR2 as SFDVKD. The CDR3 sequence is 15 residues long. Here the CDR3 DNA reads TGTGCCACCAGTGATTCTAAGATGGATAATTCACCCCTCCACTTT. Translating gives CATSDSKMDNSPLHF.

The rearrangement uses TRBV6-2 or TRBV6-3 and TRBJ2-2, with D perhaps TRBD1 (6 bases). CDR1 and CDR2 (germline): MNHEY, SVGEGT. Trimming cost V 2 bases and J 2 bases, with 12 bases left between them. The CDR3 totals 16 residues. The CDR3, as DNA: TGTGCCAGCAGTTACGGAGGACAGATTAACACCGGGGAGCTGTTTTTT. It is translated as CASSYGGQINTGELFF.

V usage is TRBV11-3 and J usage is TRBJ1-4; 7 nucleotides line up with TRBD1. V gave up 4 bases and J gave up 4 bases; unmatched junction bases: 9. This CDR3 is 16 amino acids long. Germline values: CDR1 SGHNT, CDR2 YENEEA. CDR3 sequence: CASSSGQVPDNEKLFF. CDR3 DNA: TGTGCCAGCAGCTCAGGACAGGTTCCGGATAATGAAAAACTGTTTTTT.

This clone was detected only a few times. This chain connects TRBV2 to TRBJ2-7; 14 positions agree with TRBD2. The CDR3 has 16 amino acids. Germline CDR1 SNHLY, CDR2 FYNNEI. Germline trimming cut 1 base from V and 3 bases from J; bases unmatched to any gene: 2. The CDR3 DNA reads as TGTGCCAGCAGTGAAGGCGGACTAGCGGGGGGCTACGAGCAGTACGTC. Amino acid sequence: CASSEGGLAGGYEQYV.

The chain carries TRBV4-2 and TRBJ2-3, with D maybe TRBD2 (5 bases). The CDR3 is 15 amino acids. Germline lookup yields CDR1 LGHNA and CDR2 YNFKEQ. V was trimmed by 0 bases and J by 5 bases, leaving 12 bases between them. CDR3 protein: CASSQEEFAGDTQYF. CDR3 nucleotides: TGTGCCAGCAGCCAAGAGGAATTCGCGGGAGATACGCAGTATTTT.

The V call is TRBV5-8, the J call TRBJ2-7; 7 bases line up with TRBD1. The CDR3 is made up of 14 amino acids. Losses at the gene ends were 3 bases for V and 3 bases for J; bases not matched to a gene: 6. The germline V gene has CDR1 SGHTS and CDR2 YDEGEE. CDR3 sequence: CASSSPTGIYEQYF. CDR3 DNA: TGTGCCAGCAGCTCCCCGACAGGGATCTACGAGCAGTACTTC.

Concerning this clone itself: Different DNA sequences within this sample yield the same CDR3. This chain joins TRBV10-3 and TRBJ1-2; D possibly corresponds to TRBD1 (5 bases). V gave up 0 bases and J gave up 8 bases, with 7 bases separating them. The germline CDR1 and CDR2 sequences are ENHRY and SYGVKD. The CDR3 is made up of 12 amino acids. This chain's CDR3 is CAISESGVGYTF. In DNA, the CDR3 is TGTGCCATCAGTGAGTCAGGGGTAGGCTACACCTTC.

The rearrangement uses TRBV6-5 and TRBJ1-2; D gene ambiguous. Trimming shortened V by 0 bases and J by 4 bases, and 12 bases separated the two germline ends. The CDR3 is made up of 15 amino acids. Per the germline V gene, CDR1 is MNHEY and CDR2 is SVGAGI. For the CDR3, the DNA is TGTGCCAGCAGTTACTCTGTTTCCACTTTCTATGGCTACACCTTC. Translating gives CASSYSVSTFYGYTF.

This chain joins TRBV10-3 and TRBJ2-3; a possible D gene is TRBD1 (6 bases). V lost 2 bases and J lost 6, with 12 bases in between. CDR3 length equals 14 residues. Germline V gene sequence: CDR1 ENHRY, CDR2 SYGVKD. CDR3: CAISENRVGDTQYF. Written as DNA, the CDR3 is TGTGCCATCAGTGAGAACAGGGTGGGGGATACGCAGTATTTT.

V usage is TRBV7-8 and J usage is TRBJ2-7; D might be TRBD1 (6 bases). This CDR3 spans 14 amino acids. Germline V CDR1 and CDR2: SGHVS, FQNEAQ. V lost 4 bases and J 0 bases, leaving 10 bases between the germline ends. DNA of the CDR3: TGTGCCAGCAGCTCTTACAGGGACTCCTACGAGCAGTACTTC. Its protein is CASSSYRDSYEQYF. Drawing the rest from reference TRBV7-8 and TRBJ2-7, the complete variable domain is GAGVSQSPRYKVAKRGQDVALRCDPISGHVSLFWYQQALGQGPEFLTYFQNEAQLDKSGLPSDRFFAERPEGSVSTLKIQRTQQEDSAVYLCASSSYRDSYEQYFGPGTRLTVT.

The V call is TRBV7-9, the J call TRBJ1-1; no clear D gene. This CDR3 is built from 11 residues. Looked up from germline, CDR1 is SEHNR and CDR2 is FQNEAQ (reference sequence). V dropped 5 bases and J dropped 8 bases, with 9 bases sitting between them. The CDR3 loop is CASSPQLEAFF. The CDR3 coding sequence is TGTGCCAGCAGCCCCCAACTCGAAGCTTTCTTT.

The CDR3 is CAWTRDSGAEKLFF. For the CDR3, the DNA is TGTGCCTGGACTCGGGACAGTGGCGCGGAAAAACTGTTTTTT. This chain connects TRBV30 to TRBJ1-4, with TRBD1 matching 7 bases. Trimming removed 4 bases from V and 8 bases from J; junction bases left unmatched: 10. CDR1 is GTSNPN and CDR2 is SVGIG in the germline V gene (reference sequence). The CDR3 is 14 amino acids.

Here the CDR3 DNA reads TGTGCCAGCAGCCCACGGGGGGCTATCACAGATACGCAGTATTTT. Protein sequence: CASSPRGAITDTQYF. J is TRBJ2-3 and V is TRBV6-5; perhaps TRBD2 as D (7 bases). Germline CDR1 and CDR2: MNHEY and SVGAGI. The CDR3 runs to 15 residues. The ends were cut back, 6 bases at V and 2 bases at J, with 15 bases in the middle.

CDR3 bases: TGTGCCAGTATCCGGGGACAGGGCCTCTATAATTCACCCCTCCACTTT. This codes for CASIRGQGLYNSPLHF. The rearrangement uses TRBV19 and TRBJ1-6; 9 bases align to TRBD1. Germline values: CDR1 LNHDA, CDR2 SQIVND (reference sequence). CDR3 length: 16 residues. The V gene end was trimmed by 7 bases and the J gene end by 3 bases; junction bases not matched to a gene: 7.

V usage is TRBV7-6 and J usage is TRBJ2-3; D is uncertain. Trimming took off 2 bases at V and 0 bases at J, with 6 bases between the two ends. Germline V gene lookup returns CDR1 SGHVS and CDR2 FNYEAQ. This CDR3 spans 14 amino acids. CDR3 protein: CASSLYRSTDTQYF. The CDR3 nucleotides are TGTGCCAGCAGCTTATATCGGAGCACAGATACGCAGTATTTT.

This sequence joins TRBV5-6 and TRBJ2-2, with D maybe TRBD1 (6 bases). This CDR3 is built from 16 residues. Germline V CDR1 and CDR2: SGHDT, YYEEEE. Trimming left V 9 bases short and J 0 bases short, with 18 bases between. The CDR3, as DNA: TGTGCCACCTCCCCGAACGCAGGGGCGAACACCGGGGAGCTGTTTTTT. Protein: CATSPNAGANTGELFF.

This rearrangement joins TRBV27 to TRBJ2-7, with D perhaps matching TRBD1 (6 bases). The CDR3 length is 15 residues. Germline V gene sequence: CDR1 MNHEY, CDR2 SMNVEV (reference sequence). Trimming removed 0 bases at V and 0 bases at J, with 9 bases between. The CDR3 DNA follows: TGTGCCAGCAGTTTATCGGGGGCCCTCTCCTACGAGCAGTACTTC. This sequence encodes CASSLSGALSYEQYF.

The chain recombines TRBV11-1 with TRBJ1-1; 8 nucleotides match TRBD1. V was clipped by 5 bases and J by 0 bases; unmatched bases: 8. CDR1 is SGHAT, CDR2 FQDESV, per germline (reference sequence). This CDR3 comprises 16 residues. The CDR3: CASSPDRGTMNTEAFF. The DNA for the CDR3 is TGTGCCAGCAGCCCCGACAGGGGCACGATGAACACTGAAGCTTTCTTT.